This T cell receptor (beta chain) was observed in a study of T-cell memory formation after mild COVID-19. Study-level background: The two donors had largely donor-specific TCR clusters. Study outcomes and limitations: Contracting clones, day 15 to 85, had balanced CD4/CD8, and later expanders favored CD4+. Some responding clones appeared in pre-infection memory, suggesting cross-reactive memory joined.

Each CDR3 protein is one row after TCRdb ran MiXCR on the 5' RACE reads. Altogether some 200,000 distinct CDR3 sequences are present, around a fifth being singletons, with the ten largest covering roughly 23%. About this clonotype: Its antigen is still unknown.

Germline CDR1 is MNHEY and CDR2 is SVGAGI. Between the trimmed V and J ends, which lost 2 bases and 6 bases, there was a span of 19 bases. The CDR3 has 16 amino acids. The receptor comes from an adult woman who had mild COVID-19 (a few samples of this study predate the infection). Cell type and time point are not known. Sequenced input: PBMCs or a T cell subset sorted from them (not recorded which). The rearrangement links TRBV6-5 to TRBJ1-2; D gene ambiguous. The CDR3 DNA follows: TGTGCCAGCAGTTACGTTGGGCCCCTCACGGAAAATGGCTACACCTTC. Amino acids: CASSYVGPLTENGYTF.